This T cell receptor (beta chain) comes out of a study of Graves' ophthalmopathy and Graves' hyperthyroidism (dated by TCRdb to the late 2010s). For the wider study: Peripheral blood was collected at initial diagnosis, prior to any treatment. TCR beta repertoire signatures were used to distinguish Graves' ophthalmopathy from Graves' hyperthyroidism and to predict progression to ophthalmopathy. In total, approximately 130 blood samples were TCR-sequenced: 43 ophthalmopathy, some 75 hyperthyroidism and some 17 hyperthyroidism-to-ophthalmopathy patients. To explore V-J signatures that distinguish ophthalmopathy from hyperthyroidism, a discovery set of under 110 patients was enrolled, made up of 40 to 45 with ophthalmopathy and 57 with stable hyperthyroidism. An independent validation cohort was composed of 18 hyperthyroidism patients and 17 patients who later progressed from hyperthyroidism to ophthalmopathy. In five or six hyperthyroidism patients, T-cell repertoires of thyroid tissue and blood were compared. Following sampling, methimazole starting at 30 mg daily was administered to hyperthyroidism patients, and high-dose intravenous methylprednisolone was administered to ophthalmopathy patients. The paper's findings and limits, for the study overall: No statistical method was used to predetermine the sample size, and group allocation was not hidden from the investigators. In cross-validation, the 13-signature model distinguished ophthalmopathy from stable hyperthyroidism with approximately 85% sensitivity and just under 84% specificity, and in the test set the corresponding values were approximately 79% and 70%. In validation, the model predicted ophthalmopathy progression with 70.59% sensitivity and 72.22% specificity; 12 predicted patients were CT-confirmed with GO in a median of approximately 6.2 months. Among expanded thyroid clonotypes with frequency above 0.001, most also showed up in blood, which suggests that blood repertoires may reflect the thyroid immune response.

TCR beta CDR3 regions were amplified from RNA transcripts for repertoire sequencing. The first round was an RT-PCR using HTBI primers with the Qiagen OneStep RT-PCR kit, and this first round was followed by a second-round multiplex PCR, then size selection and purification. Libraries were sequenced on an Illumina HiSeq2000 using paired-end 100 bp reads. Concerning the study's data processing: SOAPnuke was used for read processing, and reads with adapters, uncalled bases, a mean Phred below 15, or no exact constant-primer or identifier match were discarded. COPE v1.2.5 was used to merge high-quality paired reads. Each unique nucleotide sequence was treated as a clonotype, and MiTCR v1.1 was used to align the clonotypes to the IMGT TRB V, D and J references. Analysis was restricted to V-J combinations with a frequency above 0.0001, which covered just over 98% of repertoires. For each V-J combination, a TCR clonal expansion and chaos score was defined as F50 clonal expansion divided by the chaos observed in the TCRdist matrix. Welch's t-statistics and random forest were used to narrow the features down to over ten V-J combinations, which were then fed into a naive Bayes classifier. Thyroid-blood repertoire similarity was quantified with the Morisita-Horn index. TCRdb trimmed public reads at Q25 via fastp, called clones via MiXCR and kept in-frame beta chains. A single entry per CDR3 protein holds the most common genes and DNA from its merged rows. The V and J calls shown here were made by TCRdb, not taken from the authors' results. The sample table contains 600,000 to 950,000 distinct CDR3 sequences; only one count was recorded for roughly 40% of them. About 40% of the sample belongs to the ten largest clones.

This clonotype occurred many times. The antigen it recognizes is unknown. Per-base quality was not reported, and no clone a single base away is much larger than it. The ophthalmopathy patients had moderately to severely active disease, with a Clinical Activity Score of 3 or higher, a NOSPECS grade of 4 or higher, and a disease duration of less than 3 months. Patients with other autoimmune diseases, uncontrolled infections, pregnancy or lactation were excluded from the study. Diagnosis relied on clinical symptoms, serum thyroxine, TRAb, thyroid ultrasound and orbital computed tomography. Ficoll-Paque density gradient centrifugation was used to isolate PBMCs from about 9.4 ml of fresh peripheral blood. Total RNA was extracted with Trizol reagent and quality-checked on an Agilent 2100 Bioanalyzer. The origin of this receptor is an adult man with Graves' ophthalmopathy. The sequenced sample was peripheral blood.

In nucleotide form, the sequence is TGTGCCAGCAGCGACGGGACCGTCTATGGCTACACCTTC. The resulting protein is CASSDGTVYGYTF. The sequence joins TRBV7-9 to TRBJ1-2; the D gene is perhaps TRBD1, from 5 matching bases. The CDR3, from cysteine to phenylalanine, totals 13 residues. The sequence is cut down to CDR3 DNA, 39 bases in frame from base 1. V loses 5 bases, J loses 4 bases, and the germline ends lie 11 bases apart. For CDR1 and CDR2, the germline V gene (reference sequence) lists SEHNR and FQNEAQ.